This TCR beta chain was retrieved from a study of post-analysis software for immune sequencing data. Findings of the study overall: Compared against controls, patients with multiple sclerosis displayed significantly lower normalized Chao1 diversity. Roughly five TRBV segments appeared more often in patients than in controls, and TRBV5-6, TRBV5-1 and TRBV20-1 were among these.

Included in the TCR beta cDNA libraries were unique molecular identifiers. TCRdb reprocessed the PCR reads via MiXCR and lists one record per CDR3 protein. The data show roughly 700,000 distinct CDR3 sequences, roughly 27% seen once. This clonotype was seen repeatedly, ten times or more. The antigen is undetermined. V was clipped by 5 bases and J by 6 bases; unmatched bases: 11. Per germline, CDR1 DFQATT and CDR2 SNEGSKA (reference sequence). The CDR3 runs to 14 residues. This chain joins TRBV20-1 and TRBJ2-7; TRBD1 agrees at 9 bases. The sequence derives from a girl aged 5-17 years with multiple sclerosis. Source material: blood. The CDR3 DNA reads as TGCAGTGCTGGGACAGGGCCCATAGCGGCCGAGCAGTACTTC. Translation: CSAGTGPIAAEQYF.